Below are 9 T cell receptor beta chains sequenced from a single sample in a study of vaccination effects on CD4 cells after COVID-19. Generated by immunoSEQ multiplex PCR, the TCRdb table keeps only in-frame clones and is missing some. Found here are approximately 83,000 clones, roughly 73% of them singletons; the top ten hold roughly 1.2%. Antigen specificity for these receptors is unknown. With the ViraFEST assay, the study expanded antigen-specific CD4+ T cells using viral peptide pools, then sequenced them. Isolating CD4+ T cells followed approximately 9 days of culture. Either the mRNA-1273 or the BNT162b2 vaccine was given to participants as two doses. The material sequenced was CD4+ T cells from PBMCs cultured with HCoV-OC43 spike peptides, taken after COVID-19 vaccination. Subset here: HCoV-OC43 spike overlapping peptide pool stimulation. The receptors derive from a human donor who received a COVID-19 vaccine.

The CDR3 reads CASGLLVAGGRQETQYF. The CDR3 DNA sequence: TGTGCTAGTGGTTTGTTGGTAGCGGGGGGACGACAAGAGACCCAGTACTTC. The V call is TRBV12-5, the J call TRBJ2-5; 10 bases are shared with TRBD2. V shed 2 bases, J shed 2 bases, and the junction held 8 bases outside the gene matches. The V gene's germline CDR1 is LGHNT and CDR2 FRNRAP. The CDR3 has 17 amino acids.

The chain combines TRBV5-4 with TRBJ2-5; weak D call: TRBD2 (5 bases). Germline CDR1 reads SGHNT; CDR2 reads YYREEE (reference sequence). This CDR3 is built from 13 residues. V was pared by 0 bases and J by 5 bases, with 8 bases between. CDR3: CASSLGGEETQYF. As DNA, the CDR3 is TGTGCCAGCAGCTTGGGGGGAGAGGAGACCCAGTACTTC.

This clone has a handful of counts. The chain carries TRBV7-7 and TRBJ2-2; D call uncertain. Deletions cut 1 base from V and 5 bases from J, with 8 bases between. The CDR3 runs to 14 residues. Germline lookup yields CDR1 SSHAT and CDR2 FNYEAQ (reference sequence). The CDR3: CASSLERGTGELFF. The CDR3 DNA reads as TGTGCCAGCAGCTTAGAGCGTGGGACCGGGGAGCTGTTTTTT.

The chain has TRBV6-2 or TRBV6-3 and TRBJ2-1, with 9 bases aligning to TRBD2. CDR3 length: 15 amino acids. The germline CDR1 and CDR2 sequences are MNHEY and SVGEGT. The trim removed 2 bases at V and 6 bases at J, leaving 5 bases unmatched. DNA for the CDR3: TGTGCCAGCAGTTACCTGCGGGGGGGCGGCAATGAGCAGTTCTTC. Residues: CASSYLRGGGNEQFF.

The chain combines TRBV5-6 with TRBJ2-1, with 12 bases aligning to TRBD1. Trimming took 2 bases from V and 6 from J; bases not matched to a gene: 15. Germline V lookup: CDR1 SGHDT, CDR2 YYEEEE. This CDR3 has 19 residues. CDR3 nucleotides: TGTGCCAGCAGCTTCGGGACAGGGGGCAAATTGGGGGCCCTCAATGAGCAGTTCTTC. Encoded protein: CASSFGTGGKLGALNEQFF.

The chain links TRBV3-1 (or the pseudogene TRBV3-2) to TRBJ2-5, with 7 bases aligning to TRBD2. Unmatched junction bases numbered 9, after V lost 0 bases and J lost 2 bases. CDR1 and CDR2 (germline): LGHDT, YNNKEL (reference sequence). This CDR3 is 17 amino acids long. The CDR3 nucleotides are TGTGCCAGCAGCCAAGATCGGGGGGTAGGGATACAAGAGACCCAGTACTTC. It codes for CASSQDRGVGIQETQYF.

The CDR3 here is CASSLVQGDLGTQYF. In DNA, the CDR3 is TGTGCCAGCAGCTTAGTACAGGGGGATTTGGGGACCCAGTACTTC. This chain connects TRBV11-2 to TRBJ2-5; TRBD1 matches at 8 bases. The CDR3 extends over 15 amino acids. Unmatched junction bases numbered 8, after V lost 1 base and J lost 7 bases. Per germline, CDR1 SGHAT and CDR2 FQNNGV.

This clone appeared once. The rearrangement uses TRBV11-3 and TRBJ2-2, with TRBD1 identical over 9 bases. In germline, CDR1 is SGHNT, CDR2 YENEEA. The CDR3 runs to 15 residues. The ends lost 4 bases at V and 2 bases at J; junction bases unmatched: 2. The CDR3 loop reads CASSSQGANTGELFF. The CDR3 DNA sequence: TGTGCCAGCAGCTCACAGGGGGCCAACACCGGGGAGCTGTTTTTT. Drawing the rest from reference TRBV11-3 and TRBJ2-2, the complete variable domain is EAGVVQSPRYKIIEKKQPVAFWCNPISGHNTLYWYLQNLGQGPELLIRYENEEAVDDSQLPKDRFSAERLKGVDSTLKIQPAELGDSAVYLCASSSQGANTGELFFGEGSRLTVL.

J is TRBJ2-1 and V is TRBV18; 7 bases align to TRBD2. V shed 0 bases, J shed 9 bases, and the junction held 11 bases outside the gene matches. Germline V CDR1 and CDR2: KGHSH, LQKENI. This CDR3 is 16 amino acids long. The DNA of the CDR3 is TGTGCCAGCTCACCACCGTCCACGGCGGGGAGGGGTGAGCAGTTCTTC. Protein product: CASSPPSTAGRGEQFF.